These 10 T cell receptor beta chains were all obtained from the same sample, sequenced in a study of T cell changes during pregnancy in multiple sclerosis. Repertoires were generated with immunoSEQ multiplex PCR, while TCRdb's copy carries only in-frame clones and drops some. The sample has approximately 51,000 clones; 93% are singletons. Material: peripheral blood, obtained in the second trimester of pregnancy. The receptors derive from a female donor with multiple sclerosis, enrolled in a pregnancy study.

The rearrangement links TRBV19 to TRBJ2-7; 9 nucleotides align to TRBD2. The CDR3 has 15 residues. After removal of 3 bases from V and 2 bases from J, the junction contained 5 bases not matched to a gene. Per germline, CDR1 LNHDA and CDR2 SQIVND (reference sequence). CDR3 in amino acids: CASSITLAGTYEQYF. The CDR3 region has the DNA TGTGCCAGTAGTATTACTCTAGCGGGAACCTACGAGCAGTACTTC.

The gene calls are TRBV11-2 and TRBJ2-7, with 7 bases identical to TRBD1. The V gene's germline CDR1 is SGHAT and CDR2 FQNNGV. V gave up 6 bases and J gave up 0 bases; unmatched junction bases: 2. The CDR3 sequence is 13 residues long. The CDR3 DNA reads TGTGCCAGCAGAGACAGGGACTCCTACGAGCAGTACTTC. Protein product: CASRDRDSYEQYF.

The chain is built from TRBV29-1 and TRBJ2-3, with 8 bases that match TRBD2. J lost 2 bases, V lost 4 bases, and 14 bases had no gene match. CDR3 size: 17 residues. The germline CDR1 and CDR2 sequences are SQVTM and ANQGSEA. CDR3 coding DNA: TGCAGCGTTGGGGCACTGAATAGCGGGAAACACACAGATACGCAGTATTTT. Translating it yields CSVGALNSGKHTDTQYF.

The CDR3 sequence: CASSPRGKVTEAFF. CDR3 DNA: TGTGCCAGTAGTCCTCGGGGGAAGGTCACTGAAGCTTTCTTT. The chain has TRBV19 and TRBJ1-1, with D perhaps TRBD1 (5 bases). The length of the CDR3 is 14 residues. Per the germline V gene, CDR1 is LNHDA and CDR2 is SQIVND (reference sequence). Trimming removed 5 bases from V and 4 bases from J, with 14 bases in between. The variable domain in full, with the rest retrieved from reference TRBV19 and TRBJ1-1, is DGGITQSPKYLFRKEGQNVTLSCEQNLNHDAMYWYRQDPGQGLRLIYYSQIVNDFQKGDIAEGYSVSREKKESFPLTVTSAQKNPTAFYLCASSPRGKVTEAFFGQGTRLTVV.

This chain uses TRBV7-2 with TRBJ1-5, with D uncertain. Per germline, CDR1 SGHTA and CDR2 FQGNSA. This CDR3 has 11 amino acids. Trimming took off 3 bases at V and 12 bases at J, with 9 bases between the two ends. CDR3 loop: CASSFDGLQHF. CDR3 DNA sequence: TGTGCCAGCAGCTTTGATGGGCTCCAGCATTTT.

The chain links TRBV30 to TRBJ1-1; D call uncertain. V lost 4 bases to trimming and J lost 10 bases, with 10 bases between them. The germline V gene has CDR1 GTSNPN and CDR2 SVGIG (reference sequence). CDR3 size: 10 residues. The CDR3 region has the DNA TGTGCCTGGATCGCAGGTGCAGCTTTCTTT. It translates to CAWIAGAAFF.

The chain is built from TRBV28 and TRBJ1-2, with unresolved D. The germline V gene has CDR1 MDHEN and CDR2 SYDVKM. The germline V and J ends were trimmed by 3 bases and 8 bases, with 16 bases remaining between them. The CDR3 spans 14 residues. CDR3 DNA: TGTGCCAGCAGTTTGAATGTTGCGGCGGGGGGCTACACCTTC. It translates to CASSLNVAAGGYTF.

The J gene is TRBJ2-7, the V gene TRBV7-9; 10 bases map to TRBD1. This CDR3 is 16 amino acids long. V lost 5 bases, J lost 2 bases, and 9 bases stayed unmatched. Germline V CDR1 and CDR2: SEHNR, FQNEAQ (reference sequence). The CDR3 DNA follows: TGTGCCAGCAGCCCCCTTCCAGGGACAGGGGCCTACGAGCAGTACTTC. It translates to CASSPLPGTGAYEQYF. The full variable domain, completed using reference TRBV7-9 and TRBJ2-7, is DTGVSQNPRHKITKRGQNVTFRCDPISEHNRLYWYRQTLGQGPEFLTYFQNEAQLEKSRLLSDRFSAERPKGSFSTLEIQRTEQGDSAMYLCASSPLPGTGAYEQYFGPGTRLTVT.

This clone was seen a few times. The chain couples TRBV28 to TRBJ1-5; no clear D. The CDR3 covers 10 residues. Trimming shortened V by 4 bases and J by 13 bases, and 8 bases separated the two germline ends. The germline CDR1 and CDR2 sequences are MDHEN and SYDVKM. The CDR3, as DNA: TGTGCCAGCAGTTCCCAGGTTCAGCATTTT. Protein: CASSSQVQHF.

The rearrangement links TRBV4-2 to TRBJ1-2, with D perhaps matching TRBD1 (5 bases). V shed 0 bases and J shed 8 bases, with 13 bases lying between them. This CDR3 spans 14 amino acids. Germline CDR1 reads LGHNA; CDR2 reads YNFKEQ. The CDR3 coding sequence is TGTGCCAGCAGCCAAGATTTTCGGGGGGGAGGCTACACCTTC. Protein sequence: CASSQDFRGGGYTF.